Listed here are 29 T cell receptor beta chains from one sample, sequenced in a study of preoperative IRX-2 immunotherapy in early breast cancer. Treatment reported: preoperative locoregional IRX-2 cytokine immunotherapy. Profiling relied on immunoSEQ multiplex PCR, and the TCRdb table lists in-frame clones only, not all of them. This table holds under 45,000 clones, 85% to 95% found once. Sequences were derived from tumor tissue, sampled after IRX-2 immunotherapy. These receptors all come from a human donor with breast cancer.

This rearrangement joins TRBV9 to TRBJ2-2; a possible D gene is TRBD2 (6 bases). CDR3 size: 15 residues. The germline V gene has CDR1 SGDLS and CDR2 YYNGEE. V was clipped by 2 bases and J by 8 bases, with 16 bases between them. Here the CDR3 DNA reads TGTGCCAGCAGCGTGGTGACTAGTGGAGAAGGGGAGCTGTTTTTT. This sequence encodes CASSVVTSGEGELFF.

V usage is TRBV7-3 and J usage is TRBJ2-5; TRBD2 matches at 7 bases. This CDR3 region has 14 residues. V shed 3 bases and J 5 bases; nucleotides not matched to a gene: 6. Per germline, CDR1 SGHTA and CDR2 FQGTGA. Written as DNA, the CDR3 is TGTGCCAGCAGCTTGACCGGGCGGGGGGAGACCCAGTACTTC. Translated: CASSLTGRGETQYF.

The chain has TRBV28 and TRBJ2-7; D call uncertain. The germline gives CDR1 MDHEN, CDR2 SYDVKM. Trimming cost V 3 bases and J 0 bases, with 15 bases left between them. The CDR3 runs to 16 residues. CDR3 amino acids: CASSFVILADSYEQYF. CDR3 nucleotide sequence: TGTGCCAGCAGTTTTGTTATATTGGCAGACTCCTACGAGCAGTACTTC.

The chain is built from TRBV5-5 and TRBJ2-5, with 10 bases aligning to TRBD1. CDR3 length equals 16 residues. Trimming took 5 bases from V and 4 from J; bases not matched to a gene: 11. Germline CDR1 and CDR2: SGHKS and YYEKEE (reference sequence). CDR3 sequence reads: CASSRPPDRGLETQYF. CDR3 coding DNA: TGTGCCAGCAGTCGGCCCCCGGACAGGGGGTTAGAGACCCAGTACTTC.

The count of this clone is one. The J gene is TRBJ1-4, the V gene TRBV7-8, with 9 bases identical to TRBD1. The CDR3 is 21 residues long. V dropped 2 bases and J dropped 0; count of bases not matched to a gene: 16. CDR1 is SGHVS and CDR2 is FQNEAQ in the germline V gene. DNA for the CDR3: TGTGCCAGCAGCTTAAATTTAAAGTACCGGGACAGGGCTCCAACTAATGAAAAACTGTTTTTT. Amino acid sequence: CASSLNLKYRDRAPTNEKLFF. Using reference TRBV7-8 and TRBJ1-4 for the parts outside the CDR3, the full variable domain is GAGVSQSPRYKVAKRGQDVALRCDPISGHVSLFWYQQALGQGPEFLTYFQNEAQLDKSGLPSDRFFAERPEGSVSTLKIQRTQQEDSAVYLCASSLNLKYRDRAPTNEKLFFGSGTQLSVL.

This chain joins TRBV19 and TRBJ1-5, with 8 bases identical to TRBD1. The germline gives CDR1 LNHDA, CDR2 SQIVND (reference sequence). The CDR3 sequence is 13 residues long. The junction had 5 bases not matched to a gene; V was cut back by 7 bases and J by 6 bases. The CDR3 loop is CASIRGLGQPQHF. CDR3 nucleotides: TGTGCCAGTATCAGGGGGCTAGGTCAGCCCCAGCATTTT.

As for this clone: Other DNA variants within this sample encode the same CDR3. The chain couples TRBV5-6 to TRBJ1-2; a weak D match, TRBD1 (6 bases). V was pared by 5 bases and J by 3 bases, with 20 bases between. Per the germline V gene, CDR1 is SGHDT and CDR2 is YYEEEE. The length of the CDR3 is 16 residues. This chain's CDR3 is CASSPQGRGLDYGYTF. DNA of the CDR3: TGTGCCAGCAGTCCCCAGGGGCGTGGATTGGACTATGGCTACACCTTC. Full variable domain (missing parts from reference TRBV5-6 and TRBJ1-2): DAGVTQSPTHLIKTRGQQVTLRCSPKSGHDTVSWYQQALGQGPQFIFQYYEEEERQRGNFPDRFSGHQFPNYSSELNVNALLLGDSALYLCASSPQGRGLDYGYTFGSGTRLTVV.

The chain is built from TRBV7-7 and TRBJ2-5; D possibly corresponds to TRBD2 (5 bases). This CDR3 contains 17 residues. The V gene lost 3 bases and the J gene lost 1 base, with 18 bases spanning the gap. The germline V gene encodes CDR1 SSHAT and CDR2 FNYEAQ (reference sequence). The CDR3: CASSLVGGAGSQETQYF. In DNA form, the CDR3 reads TGTGCCAGCAGCTTGGTTGGCGGTGCGGGCTCCCAAGAGACCCAGTACTTC.

This clone came up once. V usage is TRBV29-1 and J usage is TRBJ2-5; the match to TRBD2 covers 7 bases. Trimming cost V 0 bases and J 5 bases; bases outside gene matches: 9. The CDR3 length is 15 residues. Germline V gene lookup returns CDR1 SQVTM and CDR2 ANQGSEA. CDR3 amino acids: CSVEDPGGGGETQYF. The CDR3 DNA is TGCAGCGTTGAAGATCCTGGCGGGGGAGGCGAGACCCAGTACTTC.

This clone showed up just a few times. The chain has TRBV2 and TRBJ1-2, with 8 positions matching TRBD1. The germline V gene encodes CDR1 SNHLY and CDR2 FYNNEI. After removal of 8 bases from V and 6 bases from J, the junction contained 14 bases not matched to a gene. There are 15 residues in the CDR3. The CDR3 region is CASRGIGQGYHGYTF. CDR3 DNA sequence: TGTGCCAGCCGCGGGATAGGACAGGGCTATCATGGCTACACCTTC.

This chain joins TRBV10-2 and TRBJ2-5; no definite D call. Germline lookup yields CDR1 WSHSY and CDR2 SAAADI. The CDR3 length is 15 residues. The V end was cut by 2 bases, the J end by 4 bases, with 14 bases between. Here the CDR3 reads CASSEVMGLPETQYF. The CDR3 DNA reads TGCGCCAGCAGTGAGGTGATGGGTTTACCAGAGACCCAGTACTTC.

The chain combines TRBV5-1 with TRBJ1-3; 7 nucleotides agree with TRBD1. J lost 1 base, V lost 1 base, and 5 bases had no gene match. Germline values: CDR1 SGHRS, CDR2 YFSETQ. The CDR3 length is 16 residues. The CDR3 reads CASSLQQGTSGNTIYF. In DNA, the CDR3 is TGCGCCAGCAGCTTGCAACAGGGGACATCTGGAAACACCATATATTTT.

The chain carries TRBV7-2 and TRBJ2-7; TRBD2 might be the D (5 bases). CDR1 and CDR2 (germline): SGHTA, FQGNSA. CDR3 length: 14 residues. V was trimmed by 1 base and J by 2 bases, leaving 9 bases between them. CDR3 bases: TGTGCCAGCAGCTTAGTGGCGGGCCCCTACGAGCAGTACTTC. Its protein product is CASSLVAGPYEQYF.

The genes are TRBV19 and TRBJ1-2; maybe TRBD1 (5 bases). Looked up from germline, CDR1 is LNHDA and CDR2 is SQIVND (reference sequence). The CDR3 is 19 amino acids. V was shortened by 2 bases and J by 2 bases, with 24 bases between the two germline ends. DNA of the CDR3: TGTGCCAGTAGTATACTTCCAGGCAGGGTAGGCTTTGTGAACTATGGCTACACCTTC. Translation: CASSILPGRVGFVNYGYTF.

The J gene is TRBJ2-1, the V gene TRBV12-5; 13 bases agree with TRBD2. After removal of 6 bases from V and 7 bases from J, the junction contained 6 bases not matched to a gene. This CDR3 is 15 amino acids long. CDR1 is LGHNT, CDR2 FRNRAP, per germline. CDR3 sequence reads: CASGALAGGRNEQFF. CDR3 nucleotide sequence: TGTGCTAGTGGGGCACTAGCGGGGGGGAGAAATGAGCAGTTCTTC.

V is TRBV2 and J is TRBJ1-3; D is uncertain. Per the germline V gene, CDR1 is SNHLY and CDR2 is FYNNEI. V dropped 3 bases and J dropped 5 bases, with 5 bases sitting between them. The CDR3 sequence is 12 residues long. The CDR3 nucleotides are TGTGCCAGCAGTGACAGGAGAAACACCATATATTTT. The encoded protein is CASSDRRNTIYF.

The chain has TRBV27 and TRBJ1-1, with unresolved D. Per the germline V gene, CDR1 is MNHEY and CDR2 is SMNVEV (reference sequence). The CDR3 contains 12 residues. The V end was cut by 2 bases, the J end by 2 bases, with 3 bases between. The CDR3 is CASSLGNTEAFF. CDR3 sequence (DNA): TGTGCCAGCAGTTTAGGAAACACTGAAGCTTTCTTT.

The V gene is TRBV5-4, the J gene TRBJ1-3, with D perhaps matching TRBD1 (6 bases). Germline CDR1 reads SGHNT; CDR2 reads YYREEE (reference sequence). V was cut by 2 bases and J by 0 bases, with 12 bases left in between. The CDR3 length is 16 residues. This chain's CDR3 is CASSFTGQHSGNTIYF. As DNA, the CDR3 is TGTGCCAGCAGCTTTACAGGACAGCACTCTGGAAACACCATATATTTT.

V is TRBV7-9 and J is TRBJ2-2; D call uncertain. Looked up from germline, CDR1 is SEHNR and CDR2 is FQNEAQ (reference sequence). The CDR3 runs 12 residues. The V gene lost 2 bases and the J gene lost 7 bases, with 5 bases spanning the gap. The CDR3 DNA reads as TGTGCCAGCAGCTTATCCAACGGGGAGCTGTTTTTT. Encoded protein: CASSLSNGELFF.

This clone turned up a few times. The chain recombines TRBV28 with TRBJ2-5, with TRBD1 matching 9 bases. The trim removed 4 bases at V and 3 bases at J, leaving 3 bases unmatched. Per germline, CDR1 MDHEN and CDR2 SYDVKM. The length of the CDR3 is 14 residues. Written as DNA, the CDR3 is TGTGCCAGCAGTTCATGGGACAGGGAAGAGACCCAGTACTTC. It specifies CASSSWDREETQYF.

Only one count was recorded for this clone. The V call is TRBV6-1, the J call TRBJ2-7, with D perhaps matching TRBD2 (6 bases). Germline V gene lookup returns CDR1 MNHNS and CDR2 SASEGT. Between the trimmed V and J ends, which lost 6 bases and 2 bases, there was a span of 8 bases. The CDR3 extends over 12 amino acids. DNA of the CDR3: TGTGCCAGCAGGGGGACTCCCTACGAGCAGTACTTC. Amino acids: CASRGTPYEQYF.

This sequence joins TRBV4-3 and TRBJ2-3; D not certain. This CDR3 region has 14 residues. V was clipped by 2 bases and J by 4 bases, with 10 bases between them. Germline V CDR1 and CDR2: LGHNA, YSLEER. The CDR3 spells CASSQHDRADTQYF. The CDR3 nucleotides read TGCGCCAGCAGCCAACATGATAGGGCAGATACGCAGTATTTT.

The gene calls are TRBV7-2 and TRBJ2-5; the match to TRBD2 covers 8 bases. Looked up from germline, CDR1 is SGHTA and CDR2 is FQGNSA. V shed 4 bases and J 5 bases; nucleotides not matched to a gene: 9. The CDR3 is 15 amino acids. The CDR3 loop is CASSSSSGSRETQYF. CDR3 DNA sequence: TGTGCCAGCAGCTCCTCGAGCGGGAGTCGGGAGACCCAGTACTTC.

The rearrangement uses TRBV28 and TRBJ2-2; D remains unclear. This CDR3 has 15 residues. V gave up 4 bases and J gave up 7 bases, with 16 bases separating them. Germline CDR1 and CDR2: MDHEN and SYDVKM. CDR3 nucleotides: TGTGCCAGCAGTTCGATAGCTTTGGCCCTCGGGGAGCTGTTTTTT. This gives the protein CASSSIALALGELFF.

The chain is built from TRBV28 and TRBJ2-1, with D possibly matching TRBD2 (5 bases). The V gene lost 4 bases and the J gene lost 13 bases, with 14 bases spanning the gap. CDR3 size: 12 residues. CDR1 and CDR2 (germline): MDHEN, SYDVKM. The DNA of the CDR3 is TGTGCCAGCAGTTCTGCAAGGAGGTCACAGTTCTTC. Translation: CASSSARRSQFF.

The DNA of the CDR3 is TGTGCCAGCAGTGACTCGAGCATCAATTCACCCCTCCACTTT. It encodes CASSDSSINSPLHF. The chain carries TRBV6-4 and TRBJ1-6; D remains ambiguous. The CDR3 loop spans 14 amino acids. Per germline, CDR1 MRHNA and CDR2 SNTAGT. Trimming pared 0 bases from V and 7 bases from J, leaving 7 bases between.

The CDR3 loop is CASSLGLAGTHDTQYF. The CDR3 region has the DNA TGTGCCAGCAGCCTAGGACTAGCGGGAACCCACGATACGCAGTATTTT. This chain connects TRBV7-2 to TRBJ2-3; 12 bases agree with TRBD2. CDR1 is SGHTA, CDR2 FQGNSA, per germline. The CDR3 runs to 16 residues. V was clipped by 5 bases and J by 6 bases; unmatched bases: 9.

The chain employs TRBV7-8 and TRBJ1-3; D is perhaps TRBD1 (5 bases). This CDR3 region has 15 residues. Germline assignment: CDR1 SGHVS and CDR2 FQNEAQ. Between the trimmed V and J ends, which lost 2 bases and 4 bases, there was a span of 12 bases. Here the CDR3 DNA reads TGTGCCAGCAGCTTAAGGTCAGGGAGCGGAAACACCATATATTTT. This encodes CASSLRSGSGNTIYF.

This chain uses TRBV30 with TRBJ2-3, with 12 bases fitting TRBD1. The trim removed 3 bases at V and 7 bases at J, leaving 14 bases unmatched. CDR1 and CDR2 (germline): GTSNPN, SVGIG (reference sequence). This CDR3 is 17 amino acids long. CDR3 sequence: CAWSAQSGTGGENTQYF. For the CDR3, the DNA is TGTGCCTGGAGCGCACAATCCGGGACAGGGGGCGAAAATACGCAGTATTTT.